The T cell receptor (beta chain) under discussion was sequenced for a study of PD-1 blockade in mismatch repair-deficient tumors. Here immunoSEQ multiplex PCR was the method, and the copy in TCRdb shows in-frame clones only, minus some. The sample holds roughly 120,000 clones; almost 90% are singletons and the top ten take approximately 10%. Mismatch repair deficiency was confirmed in all patients, by PCR or immunohistochemistry. A few pembrolizumab responders had their TCRs sequenced. Trimming took 1 base from V and 2 from J; bases not matched to a gene: 4. The CDR3 extends over 16 amino acids. Germline values: CDR1 SGHAT, CDR2 FQNNGV. Whole-study results and caveats: After pembrolizumab, tumor-resident clones rose rapidly, then generally contracted before radiologic responses.

For this clone: The antigen is not known.

The starting material was peripheral blood, obtained approximately 71 weeks after starting pembrolizumab. The TCR was taken from an adult with mismatch repair-deficient cancer. V and J are TRBV11-2 and TRBJ2-5; TRBD1 agrees at 10 bases. The chain's CDR3 is CASSLVGTGEQETQYF. The CDR3 region has the DNA TGTGCCAGCAGCTTAGTTGGGACAGGGGAACAAGAGACCCAGTACTTC.